The clone carrying this T cell receptor (beta chain) was seen only a few times. Each CDR3 protein is one row after TCRdb ran MiXCR on the RT-PCR reads. The sample holds about 680,000 distinct CDR3 sequences, more than 13% seen once. Germline lookup yields CDR1 KGHDR and CDR2 SFDVKD. The CDR3 consists of 13 residues. J gave up 8 bases and V 8 bases, and 10 bases lay outside the gene matches. The J gene is TRBJ2-5, the V gene TRBV24-1, with TRBD2 identical over 7 bases. The source of this sequence is a female donor in good health, serving as a healthy control. Sequencing used memory CD4+ T cells from blood. In nucleotides, the CDR3 is TGTGCCACCATGGCGGGAGCCACAGGAACCCAGTACTTC. Translated, it gives CATMAGATGTQYF.